The 15 T cell receptor beta chains listed next were all sequenced from one sample in a study of blood T cell repertoires in COVID-19. The assay was immunoSEQ multiplex PCR, and TCRdb's table has in-frame clones only and misses some. The sample has 200,000 to 250,000 clones, about 85% seen once. Sequences were obtained from peripheral blood. Receptors originate from a woman aged 45-65 years with COVID-19, enrolled during active disease.

The chain employs TRBV5-1 and TRBJ2-3; D perhaps matches TRBD2 (7 bases). This CDR3 contains 16 residues. V lost 2 bases to trimming and J lost 2 bases, with 15 bases between them. Per the germline V gene, CDR1 is SGHRS and CDR2 is YFSETQ. The chain's CDR3 is CASSFYPGGATDTQYF. DNA for the CDR3: TGCGCCAGCAGCTTTTACCCGGGGGGCGCCACAGATACGCAGTATTTT.

The chain uses TRBV10-3 and TRBJ2-7; D perhaps matches TRBD1 (6 bases). V shed 6 bases and J shed 1 base, with 25 bases lying between them. The CDR3 has 18 amino acids. Germline CDR1 ENHRY, CDR2 SYGVKD. The CDR3 bases are TGTGCCATCAGAAACAGTCCCGGGACATCGAGCAGGTCCTACGAGCAGTACTTC. Protein: CAIRNSPGTSSRSYEQYF.

This clone has a single count. The chain recombines TRBV7-9 with TRBJ2-7, with 7 bases fitting TRBD1. The CDR3 covers 13 residues. CDR1 and CDR2 (germline): SEHNR, FQNEAQ (reference sequence). The J segment lost 4 bases and the V segment lost 4 bases, leaving 4 bases of the junction unmatched. CDR3 residues: CASSSGTDYEQYF. For the CDR3, the DNA is TGTGCCAGCAGCTCCGGGACAGATTACGAGCAGTACTTC.

The chain joins TRBV7-2 to TRBJ2-1; 9 bases match TRBD1. Germline lookup yields CDR1 SGHTA and CDR2 FQGNSA. The length of the CDR3 is 14 residues. The ends lost 5 bases at V and 5 bases at J; junction bases unmatched: 4. CDR3 region: CASSPTGGNNEQFF. CDR3 nucleotides: TGTGCCAGCAGCCCGACAGGGGGTAACAATGAGCAGTTCTTC.

This clone was observed a single time. The rearrangement joins TRBV11-2 to TRBJ2-2; tentative D call: TRBD1 (5 bases). This CDR3 is 13 amino acids long. Germline CDR1 is SGHAT and CDR2 is FQNNGV. The V gene lost 7 bases and the J gene lost 5 bases, with 11 bases spanning the gap. As DNA, the CDR3 is TGTGCCAGCAAGACACCAGGGACCGGGGAGCTGTTTTTT. The encoded protein is CASKTPGTGELFF.

The chain uses TRBV7-9 and TRBJ1-4; D not resolved. The V and J ends lost 2 bases and 5 bases respectively, with 15 bases between them. The length of the CDR3 is 16 residues. Germline lookup yields CDR1 SEHNR and CDR2 FQNEAQ (reference sequence). The CDR3 spells CASSLSGSGKNEKLFF. DNA of the CDR3: TGTGCCAGCAGCTTATCTGGGTCGGGGAAAAATGAAAAACTGTTTTTT.

This clone was picked up a small number of times. The chain links TRBV28 to TRBJ1-2; D gene ambiguous. CDR1 and CDR2 from the germline V gene are MDHEN and SYDVKM. The CDR3 has 11 residues. V was clipped by 4 bases and J by 5 bases, with 5 bases between them. CDR3 amino acids: CASSSPYGYTF. DNA of the CDR3: TGTGCCAGCAGTTCCCCATATGGCTACACCTTC.

The CDR3: CASSISGTGGNTIYF. In DNA, the CDR3 is TGTGCCAGCAGTATCTCCGGGACAGGGGGAAACACCATATATTTT. The chain is built from TRBV27 and TRBJ1-3; 9 positions match TRBD1. CDR1 and CDR2 from the germline V gene are MNHEY and SMNVEV (reference sequence). This CDR3 is built from 15 residues. V lost 5 bases and J lost 4; bases outside the gene matches: 6.

This clone was detected only a few times. This chain connects TRBV14 to TRBJ2-7; D remains unclear. Germline CDR1 SGHDN, CDR2 FVKESK. Trimming took off 4 bases at V and 11 bases at J, with 15 bases between the two ends. The CDR3 consists of 12 residues. In DNA form, the CDR3 reads TGTGCCAGCAGCCCTGCGTACCCGGTTAAGTACTTC. This sequence encodes CASSPAYPVKYF.

The chain couples TRBV19 to TRBJ1-1; weak D call: TRBD1 (6 bases). Germline V gene data show CDR1 as LNHDA and CDR2 as SQIVND (reference sequence). V shed 4 bases and J shed 6 bases, with 9 bases lying between them. This CDR3 has 12 residues. The CDR3 here is CASSSRGPEAFF. In DNA, the CDR3 is TGTGCCAGTAGTAGCAGGGGACCTGAAGCTTTCTTT.

The rearrangement links TRBV10-2 to TRBJ1-2; no definite D call. Trimming stripped 3 bases from V and 8 bases from J, with 13 bases between. CDR3 length equals 13 residues. Germline V gives CDR1 WSHSY, CDR2 SAAADI. The CDR3 DNA is TGCGCCAGCAGTGAAGGGAGGACCGGGGGCTACACCTTC. This codes for CASSEGRTGGYTF.

The chain combines TRBV11-3 with TRBJ2-7; 9 positions match TRBD1. The CDR3 length is 14 residues. Trimming took 6 bases from V and 4 from J; bases not matched to a gene: 7. Germline V gene sequence: CDR1 SGHNT, CDR2 YENEEA. The CDR3 sequence: CASRPGQGGYEQYF. The CDR3 DNA sequence: TGTGCCAGCAGACCGGGACAGGGAGGATACGAGCAGTACTTC.

This chain uses TRBV6-5 with TRBJ2-1; 12 bases fit TRBD1. Trimming removed 5 bases from V and 7 bases from J; junction bases left unmatched: 6. Germline V CDR1 and CDR2: MNHEY, SVGAGI. The CDR3 length is 15 residues. DNA of the CDR3: TGTGCCAGCAGTCCCGGGACAGGGGGCTTTAATGAGCAGTTCTTC. Protein: CASSPGTGGFNEQFF.

This clone showed up just a few times. The rearrangement joins TRBV20-1 to TRBJ2-7; 13 bases fit TRBD2. This CDR3 comprises 16 residues. Germline lookup yields CDR1 DFQATT and CDR2 SNEGSKA (reference sequence). J was trimmed by 5 bases and V by 3 bases; bases with no gene match: 10. The CDR3 nucleotides are TGCAGTGCTAGTGCTCCGGGACTAGCGGGGAGGGACGAGCAGTACTTC. This translates into CSASAPGLAGRDEQYF.

V gene TRBV11-3 combines with J gene TRBJ2-2; possibly TRBD2 for D (6 bases). This CDR3 contains 15 residues. CDR1 is SGHNT and CDR2 is YENEEA in the germline V gene. Trimming removed 5 bases from V and 5 bases from J, with 15 bases in between. For the CDR3, the DNA is TGTGCCAGCAGCCCTATAGGAGGGCCAACCGGGGAGCTGTTTTTT. It encodes CASSPIGGPTGELFF. The entire variable domain, with the rest obtained from reference TRBV11-3 and TRBJ2-2, is as follows: EAGVVQSPRYKIIEKKQPVAFWCNPISGHNTLYWYLQNLGQGPELLIRYENEEAVDDSQLPKDRFSAERLKGVDSTLKIQPAELGDSAVYLCASSPIGGPTGELFFGEGSRLTVL.